This T cell receptor (beta chain) was captured in a study of blood T cell repertoires in COVID-19. For the study at large: Specimens from acute and convalescent COVID-19 originated in the United States, Italy and Spain. T cells, B-cell-depleted T cells, or PBMCs provided the cDNA or gDNA that served as material.

As processed by the authors: Amplification of reference gene primers was used by the study to estimate nucleated cell counts. Clones were sequenced by immunoSEQ multiplex PCR, and TCRdb holds only the in-frame ones, with some missing. V, J and clone size were drawn from that table, and D and trimming were deduced from the DNA. This sample has more than 95,000 clones, with around 70% found just once. The CDR3 is 13 residues long. V dropped 5 bases and J dropped 2 bases, with 10 bases sitting between them. Germline CDR1 and CDR2: SGHNT and YYREEE (reference sequence). The clonotype comes from a man in his sixties with acute or convalescent COVID-19. The sequenced sample consisted of peripheral blood. The rearrangement uses TRBV5-4 and TRBJ2-5, with a weak D call TRBD1 (5 bases). The CDR3 loop is CASSPGQQETQYF. CDR3 in DNA: TGTGCCAGCAGTCCAGGGCAGCAAGAGACCCAGTACTTC.